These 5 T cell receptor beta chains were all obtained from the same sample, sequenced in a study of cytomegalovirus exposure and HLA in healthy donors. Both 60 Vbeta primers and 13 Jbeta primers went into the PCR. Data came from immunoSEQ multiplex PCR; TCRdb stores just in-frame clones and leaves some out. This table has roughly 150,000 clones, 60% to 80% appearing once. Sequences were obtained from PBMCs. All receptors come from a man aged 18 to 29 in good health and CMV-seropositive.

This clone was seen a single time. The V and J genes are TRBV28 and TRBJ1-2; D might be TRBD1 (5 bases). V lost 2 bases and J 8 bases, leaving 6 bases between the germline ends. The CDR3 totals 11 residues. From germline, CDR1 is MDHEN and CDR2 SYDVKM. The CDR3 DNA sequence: TGTGCCAGCAGTTTAGGGGGGGGCTACACCTTC. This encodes CASSLGGGYTF.

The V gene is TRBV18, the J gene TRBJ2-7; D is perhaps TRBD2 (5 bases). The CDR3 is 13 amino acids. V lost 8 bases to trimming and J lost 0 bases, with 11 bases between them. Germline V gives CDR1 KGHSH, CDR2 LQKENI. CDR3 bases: TGTGCCAGCCGCCCAAGCGGCTCCTACGAGCAGTACTTC. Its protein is CASRPSGSYEQYF.

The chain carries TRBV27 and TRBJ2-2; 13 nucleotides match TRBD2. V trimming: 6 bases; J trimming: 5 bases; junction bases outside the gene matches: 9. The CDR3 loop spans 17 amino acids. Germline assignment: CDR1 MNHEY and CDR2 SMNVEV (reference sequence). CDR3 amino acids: CASRPLTSGRQTGELFF. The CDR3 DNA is TGTGCCAGCAGACCCCTGACTAGCGGGAGGCAAACCGGGGAGCTGTTTTTT.

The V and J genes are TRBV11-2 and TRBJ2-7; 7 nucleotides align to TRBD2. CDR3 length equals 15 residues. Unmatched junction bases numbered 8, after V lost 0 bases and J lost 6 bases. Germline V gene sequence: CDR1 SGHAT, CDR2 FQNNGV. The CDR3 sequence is CASSLDLKRDCEQYF. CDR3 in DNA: TGTGCCAGCAGCTTAGATCTAAAGCGGGACTGCGAGCAGTACTTC.

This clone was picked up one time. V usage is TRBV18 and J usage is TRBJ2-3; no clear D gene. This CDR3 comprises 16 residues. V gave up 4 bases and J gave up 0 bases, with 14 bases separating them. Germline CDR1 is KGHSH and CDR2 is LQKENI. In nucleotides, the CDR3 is TGTGCCAGCTCACTATACACCGAGGAAAGCACAGATACGCAGTATTTT. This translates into CASSLYTEESTDTQYF. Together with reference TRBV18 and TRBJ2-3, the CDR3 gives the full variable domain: NAGVMQNPRHLVRRRGQEARLRCSPMKGHSHVYWYRQLPEEGLKFMVYLQKENIIDESGMPKERFSAEFPKEGPSILRIQQVVRGDSAAYFCASSLYTEESTDTQYFGPGTRLTVL.